This entry lists 23 T cell receptor beta chains sequenced from one sample in a study of radiation and T cells in renal cell carcinoma. Clones were read by immunoSEQ multiplex PCR, and TCRdb kept only the in-frame ones, dropping some. The data contain over 60,000 clones, around 76% of them singletons. Time point in this sample: blood 2 weeks post-SBRT. As for treatment: 15 Gy SBRT to primary tumor, nephrectomy 4 weeks later. The sequencing used blood, collected from a patient whose treatment included radiotherapy and nephrectomy. Receptors originate from a man between 60 and 70 years old with renal cell carcinoma.

J is TRBJ1-2 and V is TRBV15, with 8 bases fitting TRBD1. V dropped 4 bases and J dropped 7; count of bases not matched to a gene: 5. The germline CDR1 and CDR2 sequences are LNHNV and YYDKDF (reference sequence). This CDR3 spans 13 amino acids. DNA for the CDR3: TGTGCCACCAGCACCGAGGACAGGGTTGGCTACACCTTC. Protein: CATSTEDRVGYTF. Based on the CDR3 plus reference TRBV15 and TRBJ1-2, the full variable domain is DAMVIQNPRYQVTQFGKPVTLSCSQTLNHNVMYWYQQKSSQAPKLLFHYYDKDFNNEADTPDNFQSRRPNTSFCFLDIRSPGLGDTAMYLCATSTEDRVGYTFGSGTRLTVV.

The chain carries TRBV6-5 and TRBJ2-1; the match to TRBD1 covers 9 bases. CDR3 length: 13 residues. The germline CDR1 and CDR2 sequences are MNHEY and SVGAGI. With 8 bases clipped from V and 7 bases from J, the junction kept 6 bases outside the gene matches. As DNA, the CDR3 is TGTGCCAGCGGGACAGGGTTGTTGAATGAGCAGTTCTTC. Encoded protein: CASGTGLLNEQFF.

This clone was seen a handful of times. The chain uses TRBV10-3 and TRBJ1-4, with TRBD1 as a possible D gene (5 bases). The CDR3 has 13 residues. V was cut by 2 bases and J by 13 bases, with 14 bases left in between. Looked up from germline, CDR1 is ENHRY and CDR2 is SYGVKD. CDR3 in DNA: TGTGCCATCAGTGAGGGGGACCGGCAGGGACTGTTTTTT. It translates to CAISEGDRQGLFF.

Only a few counts were recorded for this clone. This sequence joins TRBV6-1 and TRBJ2-3; the D call may be TRBD1 or TRBD2 (5 bases each). Germline V lookup: CDR1 MNHNS, CDR2 SASEGT. CDR3 size: 15 residues. V shed 1 base and J shed 6 bases, with 14 bases lying between them. The CDR3 is CASSEGGATWDTQYF. The CDR3 nucleotides are TGTGCCAGCAGTGAAGGAGGGGCGACCTGGGATACGCAGTATTTT.

This clone is a singleton in its sample. The rearrangement links TRBV2 to TRBJ2-3; TRBD2 aligns across 8 bases. V lost 5 bases, J lost 0 bases, and 4 bases stayed unmatched. The CDR3 sequence is 15 residues long. Germline CDR1 reads SNHLY; CDR2 reads FYNNEI. In DNA, the CDR3 is TGTGCCAGCAGTCGCGGGGGGTCCAGCACAGATACGCAGTATTTT. This sequence encodes CASSRGGSSTDTQYF.

This clone was detected ten times or more. The chain joins TRBV5-1 to TRBJ1-2; tentatively, D is TRBD1 (5 bases). CDR3 length: 15 residues. V was clipped by 4 bases and J by 4 bases, with 17 bases between them. Germline CDR1 reads SGHRS; CDR2 reads YFSETQ. The CDR3 DNA sequence: TGCGCCAGCAGCCCGGACGGGGCGCTGTCCTATGGCTACACCTTC. As protein: CASSPDGALSYGYTF.

This clone came up once. This chain joins TRBV9 and TRBJ1-5; D possibly corresponds to TRBD1 (5 bases). The germline V and J ends were trimmed by 0 bases and 3 bases, with 10 bases remaining between them. The CDR3 has 15 amino acids. CDR1 is SGDLS, CDR2 YYNGEE, per germline. CDR3 bases: TGTGCCAGCAGCGTAGAAGGGGCGGTCAATCAGCCCCAGCATTTT. Encoded protein: CASSVEGAVNQPQHF.

About this clone: Other nucleotide sequences from this sample produce the same CDR3. The CDR3 sequence is CASSLNPGTDTQYF. The CDR3 DNA sequence: TGTGCCAGCAGCTTAAACCCAGGGACGGATACGCAGTATTTT. This sequence joins TRBV7-3 and TRBJ2-3; perhaps D is TRBD1 or TRBD2 (5 bases each). Germline-derived CDR1 and CDR2 are SGHTA and FQGTGA. Trimming took 1 base from V and 6 from J, leaving 11 bases between them. The CDR3 spans 14 residues. Using reference TRBV7-3 and TRBJ2-3 for the parts outside the CDR3, the full variable domain is GAGVSQTPSNKVTEKGKYVELRCDPISGHTALYWYRQSLGQGPEFLIYFQGTGAADDSGLPNDRFFAVRPEGSVSTLKIQRTERGDSAVYLCASSLNPGTDTQYFGPGTRLTVL.

This chain links TRBV11-2 with TRBJ2-3; maybe TRBD1 (7 bases). CDR1 SGHAT and CDR2 FQNNGV come from the germline V gene. The CDR3 runs 15 residues. Trimming took 5 bases from V and 6 from J, leaving 18 bases between them. DNA for the CDR3: TGTGCCAGCAGCGACACCCCGCAGGGGGGCGATACGCAGTATTTT. It encodes CASSDTPQGGDTQYF. Complete variable domain (other parts from reference TRBV11-2 and TRBJ2-3): EAGVAQSPRYKIIEKRQSVAFWCNPISGHATLYWYQQILGQGPKLLIQFQNNGVVDDSQLPKDRFSAERLKGVDSTLKIQPAKLEDSAVYLCASSDTPQGGDTQYFGPGTRLTVL.

This clone was seen more than once but under ten times. This sample includes further DNA sequences coding for the same CDR3. The genes are TRBV27 and TRBJ1-5, with D unclear. The CDR3 sequence is 13 residues long. Germline lookup yields CDR1 MNHEY and CDR2 SMNVEV (reference sequence). V shed 1 base and J shed 4 bases, with 5 bases lying between them. The CDR3 sequence: CASSLWGNQPQHF. CDR3 DNA sequence: TGTGCCAGCAGTTTATGGGGAAATCAGCCCCAGCATTTT.

The V call is TRBV4-1, the J call TRBJ1-6; D not resolved. This CDR3 comprises 13 residues. In germline, CDR1 is MGHRA, CDR2 YSYEKL. Trimming left V 0 bases short and J 7 bases short, with 4 bases between. The CDR3 reads CASSQDGNSPLHF. CDR3 DNA sequence: TGCGCCAGCAGCCAAGATGGGAATTCACCCCTCCACTTT.

This clone was recorded a few times. V and J are TRBV7-8 and TRBJ2-3; unclear D gene. CDR3 length: 14 amino acids. The ends were cut back, 1 base at V and 1 base at J, with 6 bases in the middle. The germline gives CDR1 SGHVS, CDR2 FQNEAQ. Written as DNA, the CDR3 is TGTGCCAGCAGCTTAGGACCAGGCACAGATACGCAGTATTTT. Its translation is CASSLGPGTDTQYF.

This rearrangement joins TRBV5-1 to TRBJ2-3; 9 nucleotides align to TRBD2. Trimming cost V 6 bases and J 6 bases; bases outside gene matches: 8. Germline values: CDR1 SGHRS, CDR2 YFSETQ. The CDR3 totals 14 residues. CDR3 residues: CASNAGGPSDTQYF. CDR3 coding DNA: TGCGCCAGCAATGCGGGAGGGCCGTCCGATACGCAGTATTTT.

The rearrangement links TRBV7-9 to TRBJ2-5; D is unclear. The ends were cut back, 1 base at V and 1 base at J, with 4 bases in the middle. This CDR3 contains 13 residues. The germline V gene has CDR1 SEHNR and CDR2 FQNEAQ (reference sequence). The CDR3 loop reads CASSLGGQETQYF. CDR3 nucleotide sequence: TGTGCCAGCAGCTTAGGAGGCCAAGAGACCCAGTACTTC.

The genes are TRBV15 and TRBJ2-5; D is perhaps TRBD1 (6 bases). The CDR3 runs to 17 residues. Germline CDR1 and CDR2: LNHNV and YYDKDF (reference sequence). V gave up 1 base and J gave up 7 bases, with 22 bases separating them. The DNA of the CDR3 is TGTGCCACCAGCAGAGCCGCCCGACAGGCCTCCGGGGTGACCCAGTACTTC. This sequence encodes CATSRAARQASGVTQYF.

The V call is TRBV2, the J call TRBJ2-5, with D hard to call. CDR1 is SNHLY and CDR2 is FYNNEI in the germline V gene. Between the trimmed V and J ends, which lost 3 bases and 5 bases, there was a span of 13 bases. There are 14 residues in the CDR3. The CDR3 DNA is TGTGCCAGCAGTGACGAAGGGTTTGGCGAGACCCAGTACTTC. Residues: CASSDEGFGETQYF.

V usage is TRBV23-1 and J usage is TRBJ1-2; D unresolved. TRBV23-1 carries the ORF label, with uncertain function. V lost 8 bases and J lost 8, with 15 bases in between. This CDR3 comprises 12 residues. CDR3 nucleotides: TGCGCCAGCCTTAGATGCCCTTCGGGCTACACCTTC. It translates to CASLRCPSGYTF.

This clone was seen only once. The chain recombines TRBV6-1 with TRBJ1-4; unclear D gene. The CDR3 runs 16 residues. V was pared by 2 bases and J by 7 bases, with 17 bases between. The V gene's germline CDR1 is MNHNS and CDR2 SASEGT. The CDR3 region is CASSESTVGVSEKLFF. The CDR3 DNA is TGTGCCAGCAGTGAATCTACCGTTGGGGTATCTGAAAAACTGTTTTTT.

The V gene is TRBV2, the J gene TRBJ2-5; 12 bases line up with TRBD2. The CDR3 is 19 amino acids. Trimming took 0 bases from V and 7 from J; bases not matched to a gene: 15. Germline V gene data show CDR1 as SNHLY and CDR2 as FYNNEI. Here the CDR3 reads CASSEAFLAGGFRVGTQYF. Here the CDR3 DNA reads TGTGCCAGCAGTGAAGCGTTCCTAGCGGGAGGGTTTCGGGTTGGGACCCAGTACTTC.

This clone was seen only once. The chain carries TRBV18 and TRBJ2-3, with unresolved D. CDR3 size: 13 residues. Germline V gene data show CDR1 as KGHSH and CDR2 as LQKENI. The germline V and J ends were trimmed by 2 bases and 1 base, with 4 bases remaining between them. Here the CDR3 reads CASSPMRTDTQYF. CDR3 nucleotides: TGTGCCAGCTCACCAATGCGCACAGATACGCAGTATTTT.

The rearrangement links TRBV11-2 to TRBJ1-1; 8 nucleotides match TRBD1. This CDR3 spans 15 amino acids. Losses at the gene ends were 5 bases for V and 3 bases for J; bases not matched to a gene: 8. CDR1 SGHAT and CDR2 FQNNGV come from the germline V gene. Here the CDR3 DNA reads TGTGCCAGCAGCGAGAGGGACAGGACAGACACTGAAGCTTTCTTT. The encoded protein is CASSERDRTDTEAFF.

In this sample, this clone turned up once. The gene calls are TRBV6-6 and TRBJ1-1; D may be TRBD1 (6 bases). From germline, CDR1 is MNHNY and CDR2 SVGAGI (reference sequence). This CDR3 has 16 amino acids. V shed 4 bases and J shed 10 bases, with 25 bases lying between them. CDR3 protein: CASSFLSPGHLRGAFF. As DNA, the CDR3 is TGTGCCAGCAGTTTCTTGTCGCCGGGACACCTTCGGGGAGCTTTCTTT.

The chain carries TRBV7-9 and TRBJ1-1; a weak D match, TRBD1 (5 bases). V dropped 6 bases and J dropped 0 bases, with 8 bases sitting between them. CDR1 is SEHNR and CDR2 is FQNEAQ in the germline V gene (reference sequence). This CDR3 has 13 amino acids. The CDR3, as DNA: TGTGCCAGCAGTTCGGGACTGAACACTGAAGCTTTCTTT. Its translation: CASSSGLNTEAFF.